This T cell receptor (beta chain) was profiled in a study of tumor and adjacent non-tumor tissue in lung cancer. RNA was extracted from bulk tissue without any cell sorting. The CDR3 is 15 residues long. The V end was cut by 1 base, the J end by 4 bases, with 11 bases between. The germline CDR1 and CDR2 sequences are LGHNA and YNFKEQ. TCRbeta libraries were built with three rounds of nested PCR, modified from ARM-PCR. From the multiplex PCR reads, TCRdb called clonotypes with MiXCR, one entry per CDR3 protein. The table includes approximately 120,000 distinct CDR3 sequences, approximately 71% detected once. Study observations and caveats: Normal lung showed higher cumulative top 100 clone frequency than tumor.

With regard to this clonotype: Its antigen is unidentified. A much more abundant neighbour one base away suggests this may be a read error.

Sequenced input: lung tumor tissue. The clonotype originates from a man aged 25 to 45 with non-small cell lung cancer. This rearrangement joins TRBV4-2 to TRBJ1-5; D is uncertain. CDR3 sequence reads: CASSQGERQNQPQHF. CDR3 in DNA: TGTGCCAGCAGCCAAGGTGAAAGGCAAAATCAGCCCCAGCATTTT.